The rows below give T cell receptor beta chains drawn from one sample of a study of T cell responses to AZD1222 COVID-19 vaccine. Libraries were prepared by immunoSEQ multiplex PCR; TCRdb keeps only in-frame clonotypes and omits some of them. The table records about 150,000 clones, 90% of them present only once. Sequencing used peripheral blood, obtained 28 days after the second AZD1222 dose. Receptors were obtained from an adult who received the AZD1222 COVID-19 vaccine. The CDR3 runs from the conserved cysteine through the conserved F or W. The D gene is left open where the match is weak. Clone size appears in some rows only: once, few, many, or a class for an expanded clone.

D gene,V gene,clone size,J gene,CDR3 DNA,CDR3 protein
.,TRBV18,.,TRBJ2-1,TGTGCCAGCTCACCAACTAGGGCGTCAAATGAGCAGTTCTTC,CASSPTRASNEQFF
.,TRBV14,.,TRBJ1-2,TGTGCCAGCAGCCAAGTCCCGGGGGCCTATGGCTACACCTTC,CASSQVPGAYGYTF
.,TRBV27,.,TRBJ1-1,TGTGCCAGCAGTTTATTAACAGACACTGAAGCTTTCTTT,CASSLLTDTEAFF
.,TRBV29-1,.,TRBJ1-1,TGCAGCACGCGTGGGGGACAGAACACTGAAGCTTTCTTT,CSTRGGQNTEAFF
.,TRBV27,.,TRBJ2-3,TGTGCCAGCAGTTTAAAATGGGGGTTCAAAGATACGCAGTATTTT,CASSLKWGFKDTQYF
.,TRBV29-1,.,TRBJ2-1,TGCAGCGCCCGGGACGGGACCTACAATGAGCAGTTCTTC,CSARDGTYNEQFF
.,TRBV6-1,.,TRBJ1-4,TGTGCCAGCAGTGAAGAGTACAGGGTCCTGAATGAAAAACTGTTTTTT,CASSEEYRVLNEKLFF
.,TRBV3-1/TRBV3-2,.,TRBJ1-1,TGTGCCAGCAGCGCCGGAGGCACTGAAGCTTTCTTT,CASSAGGTEAFF
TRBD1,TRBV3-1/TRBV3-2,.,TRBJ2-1,TGTGCCAGCAGCTCCGGGACAGTAGGCTATGAGCAGTTCTTC,CASSSGTVGYEQFF
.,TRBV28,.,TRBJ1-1,TGTGCCAGCAGAGGGACGGAGACCATGAACACTGAAGCTTTCTTT,CASRGTETMNTEAFF
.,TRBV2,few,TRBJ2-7,TGTGCCAGCAGTGAGTCGTTAAACTACGAGCAGTACTTC,CASSESLNYEQYF
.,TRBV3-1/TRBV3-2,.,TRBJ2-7,TGTGCCAGCAGCCATCCCCGGCACGAGCAGTACTTC,CASSHPRHEQYF
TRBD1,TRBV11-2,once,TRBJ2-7,TGTGCCAGCAGCCTCGCCCTAACGGGACAGGGGGGTAGAGAGCAGTACTTC,CASSLALTGQGGREQYF
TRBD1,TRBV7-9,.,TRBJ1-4,TGTGCCAGCAGCTCGGACTGGCTGACAGGGCAGGTCGAAAAACTGTTTTTT,CASSSDWLTGQVEKLFF
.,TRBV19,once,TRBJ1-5,TGTGCCAGTAGTTCGGAATTACAGGCCCTTGGCAATCAGCCCCAGCATTTT,CASSSELQALGNQPQHF
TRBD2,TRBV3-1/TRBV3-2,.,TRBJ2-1,TGTGCCAGCAGCCAAGGCGGGAGGCGCAATGAGCAGTTCTTC,CASSQGGRRNEQFF
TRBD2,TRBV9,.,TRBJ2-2,TGTGCCAGCAGCCTCGGACTAGCGGGAGGGCCGGACACCGGGGAGCTGTTTTTT,CASSLGLAGGPDTGELFF
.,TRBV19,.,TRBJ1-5,TGTGCCAGTAGTATGATCCCACAGGGCGATCAGCCCCAGCATTTT,CASSMIPQGDQPQHF
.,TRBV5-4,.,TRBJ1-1,TGTGCCAGCAGCTTGGATATCGGGCGGCCGAACACTGAAGCTTTCTTT,CASSLDIGRPNTEAFF
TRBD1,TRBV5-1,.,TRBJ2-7,TGCGCCAGCAGCTCCGGGACAGGGTCCTACGAGCAGTACTTC,CASSSGTGSYEQYF
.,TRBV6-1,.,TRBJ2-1,TGTGCCAGCAGTGATTGGGGGGCATCCAATGAGCAGTTCTTC,CASSDWGASNEQFF
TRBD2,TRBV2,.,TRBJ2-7,TGTGCCAGCAGACGACTAGCGGGAGGAAAGGGTAGCTCCTACGAGCAGTACTTC,CASRRLAGGKGSSYEQYF
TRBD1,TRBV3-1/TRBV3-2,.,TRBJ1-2,TGTGCCAGCAGCCAAGATACAGGGGGAAACTATGGCTACACCTTC,CASSQDTGGNYGYTF
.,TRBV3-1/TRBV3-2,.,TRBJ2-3,TGTGCCAGCAGCCAAGAAGGGGGGACAGGGAGACTAGCGGCCAACACAGATACGCAGTATTTT,CASSQEGGTGRLAANTDTQYF
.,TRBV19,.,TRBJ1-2,TGTGCCAGTAGTACCGGATCCACGGACAGCTATGGCTACACCTTC,CASSTGSTDSYGYTF
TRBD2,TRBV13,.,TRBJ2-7,TGTGCCAGCAGCTCAGGGACTAGCGGAAAGGAGCAGTACTTC,CASSSGTSGKEQYF
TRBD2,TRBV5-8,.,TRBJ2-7,TGTGCCAGCAGCCAGAGACTAGCGGTCTCCTACGAGCAGTACTTC,CASSQRLAVSYEQYF
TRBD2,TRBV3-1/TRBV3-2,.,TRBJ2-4,TGTGCCAGCAGCCAACGGGTTAGCGGGAGTGGGGTAAAGGGCATTCAGTACTTC,CASSQRVSGSGVKGIQYF
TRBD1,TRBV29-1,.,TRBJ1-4,TGCAGCGTTACGGGTGGGACAGGGAGTGAAAAACTGTTTTTT,CSVTGGTGSEKLFF
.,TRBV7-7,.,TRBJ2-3,TGTGCCAGCAGCTTAGGGCCCGGCTCGGATACGCAGTATTTT,CASSLGPGSDTQYF
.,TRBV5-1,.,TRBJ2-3,TGCGCCAGCAGCTTGGCGGCAGGGGATACAGATACGCAGTATTTT,CASSLAAGDTDTQYF
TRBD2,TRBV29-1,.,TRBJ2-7,TGCAGCGTTTCCCCGGACGGGAGGGCCGGGTACGAGCAGTACTTC,CSVSPDGRAGYEQYF
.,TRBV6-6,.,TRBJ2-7,TGTGCCAGCAGTCAATCCTCCCTCGAGCAGTACTTC,CASSQSSLEQYF
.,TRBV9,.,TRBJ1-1,TGTGCCAGCAGCGTCACAGGGATAGTAAACACTGAAGCTTTCTTT,CASSVTGIVNTEAFF
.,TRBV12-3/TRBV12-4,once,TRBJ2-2,TGTGCCAGCAGTTTAAGGGACACCGGGGAGCTGTTTTTT,CASSLRDTGELFF
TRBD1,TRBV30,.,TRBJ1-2,TGTGCCTGGATACCGGGACAGGGGGCTTTCAACTATGGCTACACCTTC,CAWIPGQGAFNYGYTF
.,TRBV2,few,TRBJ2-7,TGTGCCAGCGGTTCCTTTAGCCGGGAGCCCTCCTACGAGCAGTACTTC,CASGSFSREPSYEQYF
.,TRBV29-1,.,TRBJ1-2,TGCAGCGTTGAACAGGGAACTAACTATGGCTACACCTTC,CSVEQGTNYGYTF
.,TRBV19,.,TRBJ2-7,TGTGCCAGTAGTATAGGGGCTGGAACCTACGAGCAGTACTTC,CASSIGAGTYEQYF
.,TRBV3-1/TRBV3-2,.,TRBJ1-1,TGTGCCAGCAGCCATGGGGGCAACACTGAAGCTTTCTTT,CASSHGGNTEAFF
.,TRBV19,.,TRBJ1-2,TGTGCCAGTATATCAGAGCGGCGGGACTATGGCTACACCTTC,CASISERRDYGYTF
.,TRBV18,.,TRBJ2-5,TGTGCCAGCTCACCCCAACAAGAGACCCAGTACTTC,CASSPQQETQYF
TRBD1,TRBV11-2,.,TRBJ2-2,TGTGCCAGCAGCTCCATAACCGGACAGGGGAGAAGTAGGACCGGGGAGCTGTTTTTT,CASSSITGQGRSRTGELFF
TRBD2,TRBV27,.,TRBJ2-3,TGTGCCAGCAGTTTAGACGGGACTAGCGGGAGGGCCTCGTATTTT,CASSLDGTSGRASYF
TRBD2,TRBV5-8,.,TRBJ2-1,TGTGCCAGCAGCTTGTTTAGGACTAGCGGGCCAGGACGGAGGGCCAATGAGCAGTTCTTC,CASSLFRTSGPGRRANEQFF
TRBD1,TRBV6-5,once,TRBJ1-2,TGTGCCAGCAGAACCTGGGGGACAGGAGGAGATGGCTACACCTTC,CASRTWGTGGDGYTF
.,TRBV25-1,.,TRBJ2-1,TGTGCCAGCAGTGAATTTCAATACAATGAGCAGTTCTTC,CASSEFQYNEQFF
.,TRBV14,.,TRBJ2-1,TGTGCCAGCAGCCAATGGACTGGCTCCTACAATGAGCAGTTCTTC,CASSQWTGSYNEQFF
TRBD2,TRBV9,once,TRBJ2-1,TGTGCCAGCAGCGTATTAGGCGGGAGAGGTGGTGAGCAGTTCTTC,CASSVLGGRGGEQFF
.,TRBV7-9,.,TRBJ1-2,TGTGCCAGCAGCTTCGCAGGGAGCCCCAACTATGGCTACACCTTC,CASSFAGSPNYGYTF
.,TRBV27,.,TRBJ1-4,TGTGCCAGCAGTTTATTGTGGGGCTCAACTAATGAAAAACTGTTTTTT,CASSLLWGSTNEKLFF
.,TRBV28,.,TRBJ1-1,TGTGCCAGCAGTTTTAATGTCGGACGGAACCGCGCTGAAGCTTTCTTT,CASSFNVGRNRAEAFF
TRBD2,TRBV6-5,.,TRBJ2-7,TGTGCCAGCAGACGCCCTAGCGGGCCCTCCTACGAGCAGTACTTC,CASRRPSGPSYEQYF
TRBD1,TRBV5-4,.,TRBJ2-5,TGTGCCAGCAGCTTGGGGGCGGACAGGGCCCAAGAGACCCAGTACTTC,CASSLGADRAQETQYF